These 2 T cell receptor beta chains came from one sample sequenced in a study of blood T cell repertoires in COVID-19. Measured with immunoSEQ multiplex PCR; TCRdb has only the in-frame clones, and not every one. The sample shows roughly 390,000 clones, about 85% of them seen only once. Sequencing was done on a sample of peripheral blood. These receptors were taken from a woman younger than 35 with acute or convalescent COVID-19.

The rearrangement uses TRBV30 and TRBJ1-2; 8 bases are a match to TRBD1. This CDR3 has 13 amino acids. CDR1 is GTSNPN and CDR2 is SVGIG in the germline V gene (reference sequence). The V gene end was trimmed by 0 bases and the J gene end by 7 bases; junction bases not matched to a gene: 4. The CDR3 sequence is CAWSVQGGAGYTF. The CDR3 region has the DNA TGTGCCTGGAGTGTACAGGGGGGGGCTGGCTACACCTTC.

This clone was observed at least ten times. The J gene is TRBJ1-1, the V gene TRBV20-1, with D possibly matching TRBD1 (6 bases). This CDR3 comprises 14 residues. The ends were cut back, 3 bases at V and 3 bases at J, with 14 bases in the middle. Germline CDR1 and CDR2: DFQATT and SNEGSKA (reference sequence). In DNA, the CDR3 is TGCAGTGCTAGTAATACAGGGATTGACACTGAAGCTTTCTTT. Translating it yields CSASNTGIDTEAFF.